These T cell receptor beta chains were read from a single sample in a study of blood T cell repertoires in COVID-19. Some clones are missing from TCRdb's copy, which holds only in-frame ones; the method was immunoSEQ multiplex PCR. The sample consists of roughly 200,000 clones, roughly 78% of them appearing once. The sequencing sample was made of peripheral blood. The receptors were gathered from a man aged 70 or older with active or convalescent COVID-19. Both conserved end residues are part of each CDR3. Fields, in order: V gene, clone size, J gene, D gene, CDR3 protein, CDR3 DNA. D genes are given only for firm matches. Expanded clones get a size class; other rows say once, few or many, or leave the size out.

>TRBV13|-|TRBJ1-6|-
CASSFREPYNSPLHF
TGTGCCAGCAGCTTCAGGGAACCCTATAATTCACCCCTCCACTTT
>TRBV19|few|TRBJ1-3|-
CAITSTRGRSGNTIYF
TGTGCCATCACAAGCACGAGGGGGAGATCTGGAAACACCATATATTTT
>TRBV24-1|-|TRBJ2-5|-
CATSDSRNEAQYF
TGTGCCACCAGTGATTCGCGTAACGAGGCCCAGTACTTC
>TRBV7-2|-|TRBJ2-6|-
CASSLGGFRDVLTF
TGTGCCAGCAGCTTAGGAGGGTTTCGGGACGTCCTGACTTTC
>TRBV4-1|-|TRBJ1-2|-
CASSQISGQLNYGYTF
TGCGCCAGCAGCCAGATTTCGGGACAACTTAACTATGGCTACACCTTC
>TRBV11-2|-|TRBJ2-5|-
CASSEQLQETQYF
TGTGCCAGCAGCGAACAGCTTCAAGAGACCCAGTACTTC
>TRBV4-1|-|TRBJ2-7|-
CASSQVGTLASEQYF
TGCGCCAGCAGCCAAGTCGGGACTCTAGCGTCCGAGCAGTACTTC
>TRBV5-4|-|TRBJ2-2|TRBD1
CASSLGGGPAGELFF
TGTGCCAGCAGCTTGGGAGGGGGCCCGGCCGGGGAGCTGTTTTTT
>TRBV19|-|TRBJ2-2|TRBD2
CASSTVAGGPNTGELFF
TGTGCCAGTAGTACGGTAGCGGGGGGGCCGAACACCGGGGAGCTGTTTTTT
>TRBV19|-|TRBJ1-2|TRBD1
CASSGDRGRKVRVNYGYTF
TGTGCCAGTAGTGGGGACAGGGGGCGTAAGGTTCGGGTGAACTATGGCTACACCTTC
>TRBV11-3|-|TRBJ2-7|-
CASSFRTGPNAGEQYF
TGTGCCAGCAGCTTCAGGACAGGACCTAATGCGGGGGAGCAGTACTTC
>TRBV9|-|TRBJ2-5|-
CASSPTGQQETQYF
TGTGCCAGCAGCCCAACAGGGCAGCAAGAGACCCAGTACTTC
>TRBV3-1/TRBV3-2|-|TRBJ2-7|-
CASSPMGAVDYEQYF
TGTGCCAGCAGCCCTATGGGGGCGGTAGACTACGAGCAGTACTTC
>TRBV5-1|-|TRBJ2-1|TRBD2
CASSLELAGDEQFF
TGCGCCAGCAGCTTGGAGCTAGCGGGAGATGAGCAGTTCTTC
>TRBV7-2|-|TRBJ1-1|TRBD1
CASSLVQGSGGFRYTEAFF
TGTGCCAGCAGCTTAGTACAGGGGTCTGGGGGTTTTCGGTACACTGAAGCTTTCTTT
>TRBV2|-|TRBJ1-5|-
CASSEWVSASGQPQHF
TGTGCCAGCAGTGAATGGGTTAGCGCTTCTGGTCAGCCCCAGCATTTT
>TRBV4-3|-|TRBJ2-1|-
CASSQEWDTGNEQFF
TGCGCCAGCAGCCAAGAGTGGGACACCGGCAATGAGCAGTTCTTC
>TRBV21-1|few|TRBJ1-1|-
CASSKVYRGLYF
TGTGCCAGCAGCAAAGTGTACAGGGGGCTTTACTTT
>TRBV7-8|-|TRBJ1-1|-
CASSVPTGLNTEAFF
TGTGCCAGCAGCGTCCCTACAGGGCTGAACACTGAAGCTTTCTTT
>TRBV5-6|once|TRBJ1-2|-
CASSSLDGNYGGYTF
TGTGCCAGCAGCTCGTTGGACGGGAACTATGGGGGCTACACCTTC
>TRBV11-2|-|TRBJ1-3|-
CASSKGSSGNTIYF
TGTGCCAGCAGCAAAGGGAGCTCTGGAAACACCATATATTTT
>TRBV27|-|TRBJ1-2|-
CASRTAGGRSVDYGYTF
TGTGCCAGCAGGACAGCGGGCGGGCGTAGCGTAGACTATGGCTACACCTTC
>TRBV5-1|-|TRBJ1-2|TRBD1
CASSSGQHYGYTF
TGCGCCAGCAGCTCGGGACAGCACTATGGCTACACCTTC
>TRBV5-1|once|TRBJ1-3|-
CASSSEGSTGNTIYF
TGCGCCAGCAGCTCCGAGGGTAGCACAGGAAACACCATATATTTT
>TRBV5-1|-|TRBJ1-4|-
CASSPSTGKEKLFF
TGCGCCAGCAGCCCATCTACAGGGAAGGAAAAACTGTTTTTT
>TRBV29-1|-|TRBJ2-3|TRBD2
CSVDRLAGGTDTQYF
TGCAGCGTTGATCGGCTAGCGGGAGGCACAGATACGCAGTATTTT
>TRBV4-1|-|TRBJ1-2|TRBD1
CASSPTGRGYGYTF
TGCGCCAGCAGCCCGACAGGGAGAGGGTATGGCTACACCTTC
>TRBV5-1|-|TRBJ2-3|-
CASSARLDSTDTQYF
TGCGCCAGCAGCGCCAGACTAGACAGCACAGATACGCAGTATTTT
>TRBV13|-|TRBJ2-7|TRBD2
CASSPRGRGYEQYF
TGTGCCAGCAGCCCCCGCGGGAGGGGATACGAGCAGTACTTC
>TRBV20-1|-|TRBJ1-1|TRBD1
CSARIGGGAFF
TGCAGTGCTAGAATAGGGGGCGGGGCTTTCTTT
>TRBV7-9|-|TRBJ1-1|-
CASSINSGPEAFF
TGTGCCAGCAGCATTAATAGCGGGCCTGAAGCTTTCTTT